This paragraph covers one T cell receptor (beta chain) sequence. CDR3 length: 15 residues. The germline gives CDR1 MNHNY, CDR2 SVGAGI (reference sequence). The V and J ends lost 4 bases and 5 bases, in that order; junction bases with no gene match: 8. This record comes from a study of siplizumab effects on memory and regulatory T cells. The repertoire was sequenced with immunoSEQ multiplex PCR; TCRdb's copy has only in-frame clones and lacks some. This repertoire shows some 100,000 clones, around 94% found once; its top ten account for under 0.65%. This sequence was found in a human donor in good health. The chain combines TRBV6-6 with TRBJ1-1; 9 bases agree with TRBD1. Sequencing was performed on Tregs sorted from blood. CDR3 sequence (DNA): TGTGCCAGCAGTTCACCGGACAGGGGAAGGACTGAAGCTTTCTTT. Translation gives CASSSPDRGRTEAFF.